Presented here are 22 T cell receptor beta chains from one specimen sequenced in a study of T cell responses to AZD1222 COVID-19 vaccine. Here immunoSEQ multiplex PCR was the method, and the copy in TCRdb shows in-frame clones only, minus some. This sample carries roughly 35,000 clones, around three quarters of them seen once, and the ten largest clones take around 4%. The material sequenced was peripheral blood, taken 28 days after the second AZD1222 dose. These receptors all stem from an adult who received the AZD1222 COVID-19 vaccine.

The chain links TRBV5-1 to TRBJ1-2, with TRBD1 matching over 8 bases. The CDR3 is made up of 15 amino acids. The V segment lost 3 bases and the J segment 3 bases; nucleotides outside the gene matches: 7. Germline V lookup: CDR1 SGHRS, CDR2 YFSETQ. This CDR3 reads CASSSGQGFDYGYTF. The CDR3 bases are TGCGCCAGCAGCTCCGGACAGGGATTCGACTATGGCTACACCTTC.

The chain recombines TRBV3-1 (or the pseudogene TRBV3-2) with TRBJ2-7; 7 bases are shared with TRBD1. CDR1 is LGHDT, CDR2 YNNKEL, per germline (reference sequence). This CDR3 spans 13 amino acids. Trimming took 2 bases from V and 6 from J; bases not matched to a gene: 4. CDR3 coding DNA: TGTGCCAGCAGCCAATCGACAGGGCGCGAGCAGTACTTC. It codes for CASSQSTGREQYF.

V and J are TRBV6-5 and TRBJ2-1; D is ambiguous. Per the germline V gene, CDR1 is MNHEY and CDR2 is SVGAGI. This CDR3 is built from 14 residues. V lost 7 bases and J lost 7, with 17 bases in between. CDR3 sequence: CASTPSELGNEQFF. In nucleotides, the CDR3 is TGTGCCAGCACCCCCAGCGAATTGGGGAATGAGCAGTTCTTC.

With respect to this clone: An end of the junction does not agree with germline; a read error may underlie this. The V call is TRBV7-2, the J call TRBJ2-3, with 7 bases identical to TRBD2. Germline loops: CDR1 SGHTA, CDR2 FQGNSA. The CDR3 length is 17 residues. CDR3 DNA sequence: TGTGCCAGCAGCGTAGCCCCCCAGGGAGGGAGCACAGATACGCAGTATTTT. The encoded protein is CASSVAPQGGSTDTQYF.

The gene calls are TRBV30 and TRBJ2-3; 7 nucleotides line up with TRBD1. CDR1 and CDR2 from the germline V gene are GTSNPN and SVGIG (reference sequence). The CDR3 spans 14 residues. V was clipped by 4 bases and J by 2 bases; unmatched bases: 6. The CDR3 bases are TGTGCCTGGACCGGACAGGCGTTCACAGATACGCAGTATTTT. This translates into CAWTGQAFTDTQYF. Drawing the rest from reference TRBV30 and TRBJ2-3, the complete variable domain is SQTIHQWPATLVQPVGSPLSLECTVEGTSNPNLYWYRQAAGRGLQLLFYSVGIGQISSEVPQNLSASRPQDRQFILSSKKLLLSDSGFYLCAWTGQAFTDTQYFGPGTRLTVL.

This clone has just one count. The rearrangement links TRBV7-2 to TRBJ2-3, with 7 bases aligning to TRBD2. V shed 0 bases and J 5 bases; nucleotides not matched to a gene: 5. This CDR3 comprises 15 residues. Germline CDR1 is SGHTA and CDR2 is FQGNSA. The CDR3 spells CASSLAGGPEDTQYF. CDR3 nucleotides: TGTGCCAGCAGCTTAGCGGGAGGGCCGGAAGATACGCAGTATTTT. The whole variable domain, filled in from reference TRBV7-2 and TRBJ2-3, reads GAGVSQSPSNKVTEKGKDVELRCDPISGHTALYWYRQSLGQGLEFLIYFQGNSAPDKSGLPSDRFSAERTGGSVSTLTIQRTQQEDSAVYLCASSLAGGPEDTQYFGPGTRLTVL.

The chain recombines TRBV5-8 with TRBJ2-1; 11 positions agree with TRBD2. This CDR3 region has 15 residues. V dropped 2 bases and J dropped 5; count of bases not matched to a gene: 3. Germline assignment: CDR1 SGHTS and CDR2 YDEGEE. In DNA, the CDR3 is TGTGCCAGCAGCTTTGGACTAGCGGGCAACAATGAGCAGTTCTTC. Encoded protein: CASSFGLAGNNEQFF.

The CDR3 sequence: CASSSYHDRELAPQHF. Written as DNA, the CDR3 is TGTGCCAGCAGCTCATATCACGACAGGGAGCTTGCGCCCCAGCATTTT. The chain couples TRBV7-9 to TRBJ1-5, with TRBD1 matching 7 bases. V was clipped by 4 bases and J by 9 bases; unmatched bases: 15. Germline CDR1 is SEHNR and CDR2 is FQNEAQ (reference sequence). This CDR3 comprises 16 residues.

The V call is TRBV5-1, the J call TRBJ1-1; 9 bases line up with TRBD1. The CDR3 contains 15 residues. The V gene end was trimmed by 4 bases and the J gene end by 3 bases; junction bases not matched to a gene: 7. The germline CDR1 and CDR2 sequences are SGHRS and YFSETQ. The CDR3 region has the DNA TGCGCCAGCAGCGGTAAACAGGGGGCGGACACTGAAGCTTTCTTT. Amino acid sequence: CASSGKQGADTEAFF.

V is TRBV5-4 and J is TRBJ2-3; 7 nucleotides line up with TRBD1. The CDR3 totals 15 residues. Germline CDR1 reads SGHNT; CDR2 reads YYREEE (reference sequence). The V gene end was trimmed by 3 bases and the J gene end by 0 bases; junction bases not matched to a gene: 4. The CDR3 loop reads CASSYDRASTDTQYF. The DNA of the CDR3 is TGTGCCAGCAGCTATGACAGGGCGAGCACAGATACGCAGTATTTT.

The chain is built from TRBV7-2 and TRBJ1-1; D gene unclear. The ends were cut back, 5 bases at V and 7 bases at J, with 8 bases in the middle. CDR1 SGHTA and CDR2 FQGNSA come from the germline V gene. The CDR3 covers 11 residues. CDR3 amino acids: CASSASYEAFF. Here the CDR3 DNA reads TGTGCCAGCAGCGCCAGTTATGAAGCTTTCTTT.

This clone appeared a few times. The CDR3 sequence: CASSRGAGEVDYGYTF. The CDR3 DNA reads TGTGCCAGTAGTAGGGGGGCAGGGGAGGTCGACTATGGCTACACCTTC. The chain uses TRBV19 and TRBJ1-2; tentatively, D is TRBD1 (6 bases). Germline V CDR1 and CDR2: LNHDA, SQIVND (reference sequence). The V gene lost 4 bases and the J gene lost 3 bases, with 18 bases spanning the gap. This CDR3 contains 16 residues.

V and J are TRBV27 and TRBJ2-2, with 10 bases that match TRBD2. From germline, CDR1 is MNHEY and CDR2 SMNVEV (reference sequence). This CDR3 has 17 amino acids. V trimming: 1 base; J trimming: 6 bases; junction bases outside the gene matches: 8. CDR3 residues: CASSLLAASGRPGELFF. CDR3 DNA sequence: TGTGCCAGCAGTTTATTGGCGGCTAGCGGGAGACCCGGGGAGCTGTTTTTT.

V gene TRBV5-6 combines with J gene TRBJ2-7; 7 bases fit TRBD2. The V and J ends lost 6 bases and 0 bases, in that order; junction bases with no gene match: 15. CDR1 and CDR2 (germline): SGHDT, YYEEEE. This CDR3 contains 17 residues. CDR3 residues: CASILLSSGDSSYEQYV. CDR3 sequence (DNA): TGTGCCAGCATCTTACTTTCTAGCGGCGACAGCTCCTACGAGCAGTACGTC.

V usage is TRBV11-2 and J usage is TRBJ2-7; a possible D gene is TRBD1 (5 bases). This CDR3 region has 14 residues. Germline CDR1 reads SGHAT; CDR2 reads FQNNGV. V lost 6 bases, J lost 2 bases, and 14 bases lay in between. The DNA for the CDR3 is TGTGCCAGCAGACGAGGCAGGGAAACCTACGAGCAGTACTTC. This sequence encodes CASRRGRETYEQYF.

The chain employs TRBV29-1 and TRBJ2-4, with D maybe TRBD1 (7 bases). From germline, CDR1 is SQVTM and CDR2 ANQGSEA. The CDR3 has 12 amino acids. Trimming took 4 bases from V and 6 from J, leaving 10 bases between them. CDR3 in DNA: TGCAGCGTTGGCCAGGGGGGAAACATTCAGTACTTC. Protein: CSVGQGGNIQYF.

CDR3 protein: CASSLGGGGYEQYV. The CDR3 nucleotides read TGTGCCAGCAGCTTGGGGGGGGGCGGCTACGAGCAGTACGTC. V usage is TRBV5-4 and J usage is TRBJ2-7; weak D call: TRBD2 (7 bases). V lost 0 bases and J 3 bases, leaving 10 bases between the germline ends. CDR1 and CDR2 (germline): SGHNT, YYREEE (reference sequence). The CDR3 covers 14 residues.

A single count supports this clone. This chain joins TRBV9 and TRBJ2-2; D is undetermined. This CDR3 contains 12 residues. V gave up 1 base and J gave up 6 bases, with 4 bases separating them. CDR1 is SGDLS, CDR2 YYNGEE, per germline. The CDR3 region has the DNA TGTGCCAGCAGCGTATCGTCCGGGGAGCTGTTTTTT. Its protein is CASSVSSGELFF. Full variable domain (rest looked up from reference TRBV9 and TRBJ2-2): DSGVTQTPKHLITATGQRVTLRCSPRSGDLSVYWYQQSLDQGLQFLIQYYNGEERAKGNILERFSAQQFPDLHSELNLSSLELGDSALYFCASSVSSGELFFGEGSRLTVL.

The rearrangement links TRBV6-4 to TRBJ1-4; D is undetermined. The germline CDR1 and CDR2 sequences are MRHNA and SNTAGT. V lost 2 bases and J 7 bases, leaving 8 bases between the germline ends. CDR3 length: 13 amino acids. CDR3 coding DNA: TGTGCCAGCAGTGACAGGGATGGTGAAAAACTGTTTTTT. Encoded protein: CASSDRDGEKLFF.

The chain links TRBV2 to TRBJ1-1, with a tentative D call TRBD1 (6 bases). The CDR3 is 14 residues long. V dropped 6 bases and J dropped 3 bases, with 14 bases sitting between them. The germline gives CDR1 SNHLY, CDR2 FYNNEI. DNA for the CDR3: TGTGCCAGCAGAACACAGGGAAGGGACACTGAAGCTTTCTTT. Protein: CASRTQGRDTEAFF.

V and J are TRBV29-1 and TRBJ2-1; 9 nucleotides line up with TRBD2. CDR1 and CDR2 from the germline V gene are SQVTM and ANQGSEA. This CDR3 contains 14 residues. V shed 7 bases, J shed 10 bases, and the junction held 14 bases outside the gene matches. The CDR3 bases are TGCAGCGGGGACAGTTCGGCTAGCGGGACCGAGCAGTTCTTC. This encodes CSGDSSASGTEQFF.

The rearrangement joins TRBV18 to TRBJ1-2, with a weak D call TRBD1 (5 bases). Trimming removed 2 bases at V and 8 bases at J, with 15 bases between. This CDR3 has 14 residues. Germline CDR1 reads KGHSH; CDR2 reads LQKENI. This CDR3 is CASSPETDLRGYTF. CDR3 bases: TGTGCCAGCTCACCAGAGACAGACCTGCGAGGCTACACCTTC.